This T cell receptor (beta chain) was captured by sequencing in a study of blood T cell repertoires in COVID-19. Turning to the study itself: Spain, Italy and the United States supplied samples that represented acute and convalescent COVID-19. In each case, the material was cDNA or gDNA derived from T cells, B-cell-depleted T cells, or PBMCs.

As originally analysed: Nucleated cell counts were estimated from reference gene primer amplification. Produced via immunoSEQ multiplex PCR; TCRdb's table is partial and in-frame only. V, J and clone size reflect that table, while D and trimming were determined from the DNA. The repertoire holds approximately 160,000 clones, with approximately 87% as singletons. Per the germline V gene, CDR1 is SGDLS and CDR2 is YYNGEE. The V gene end was trimmed by 3 bases and the J gene end by 2 bases; junction bases not matched to a gene: 5. The CDR3 spans 15 residues. The genes are TRBV9 and TRBJ2-1, with 7 bases matching TRBD1. The sequenced material came from peripheral blood. This sequence was found in a woman in her 70s with acute or convalescent COVID-19. The CDR3 sequence is CASSGTGAPYNEQFF. DNA of the CDR3: TGTGCCAGCAGCGGTACAGGGGCTCCCTACAATGAGCAGTTCTTC.